These 32 T cell receptor beta chains were sequenced from one sample in a study of control samples from healthy donors and cancer patients. Here immunoSEQ multiplex PCR was the method, and the copy in TCRdb shows in-frame clones only, minus some. The profile shows roughly 99,000 clones, roughly four fifths of them singletons. The sample consisted of blood. Every receptor here comes from a man in his sixties in good health.

This clone was detected a few times. Written as DNA, the CDR3 is TGTGCCAGCAGCCAAGATTCCCTCCTCCGAGGGGACGGACAGTACTTC. The encoded protein is CASSQDSLLRGDGQYF. The chain has TRBV4-2 and TRBJ2-7, with D perhaps given as TRBD1 or TRBD2 (5 bases each). Germline V CDR1 and CDR2: LGHNA, YNFKEQ. Trimming took 0 bases from V and 10 from J, leaving 22 bases between them. This CDR3 has 16 amino acids.

This chain connects TRBV5-1 to TRBJ2-5; D not certain. This CDR3 has 13 residues. The V and J ends lost 0 bases and 5 bases respectively, with 8 bases between them. In germline, CDR1 is SGHRS, CDR2 YFSETQ. The DNA for the CDR3 is TGCGCCAGCAGCTTGGCCAACGGGGAGACCCAGTACTTC. It specifies CASSLANGETQYF.

On this clone: Other nucleotide sequences in the sample specify the same CDR3. CDR3 coding DNA: TGTGCCAGTAGTAAGACAGGGGGTAATGAAAAACTGTTTTTT. It specifies CASSKTGGNEKLFF. This rearrangement joins TRBV19 to TRBJ1-4, with 9 bases aligning to TRBD1. Germline V CDR1 and CDR2: LNHDA, SQIVND (reference sequence). With 4 bases clipped from V and 4 bases from J, the junction kept 1 base outside the gene matches. The CDR3 runs 14 residues.

Concerning this clone: Other DNA sequences of this sample code for an identical CDR3. The rearrangement uses TRBV30 and TRBJ2-5; a weak D match, TRBD2 (5 bases). V lost 1 base to trimming and J lost 5 bases, with 11 bases between them. Germline assignment: CDR1 GTSNPN and CDR2 SVGIG (reference sequence). The CDR3 is 13 amino acids. CDR3 nucleotides: TGTGCCTGGAGTGGGCGGGCTGGGGAGACCCAGTACTTC. Its protein is CAWSGRAGETQYF.

The V gene is TRBV5-1, the J gene TRBJ2-3; D gene ambiguous. This CDR3 is built from 12 residues. V was trimmed by 3 bases and J by 2 bases, leaving 4 bases between them. Germline CDR1 reads SGHRS; CDR2 reads YFSETQ. The CDR3 nucleotides are TGCGCCAGCAGCTCCCACACAGATACGCAGTATTTT. This sequence encodes CASSSHTDTQYF.

The chain combines TRBV7-9 with TRBJ2-2; the D gene could be TRBD1 or TRBD2 (5 bases each). Trimming shortened V by 6 bases and J by 0 bases, and 11 bases separated the two germline ends. The V gene's germline CDR1 is SEHNR and CDR2 FQNEAQ (reference sequence). This CDR3 region has 15 residues. For the CDR3, the DNA is TGTGCCAGCAGGTCCCGGGGCTCGAACACCGGGGAGCTGTTTTTT. This codes for CASRSRGSNTGELFF. Together with reference TRBV7-9 and TRBJ2-2, the CDR3 gives the full variable domain: DTGVSQNPRHKITKRGQNVTFRCDPISEHNRLYWYRQTLGQGPEFLTYFQNEAQLEKSRLLSDRFSAERPKGSFSTLEIQRTEQGDSAMYLCASRSRGSNTGELFFGEGSRLTVL.

The chain joins TRBV7-9 to TRBJ2-6; no clear D. The CDR3 contains 18 residues. From germline, CDR1 is SEHNR and CDR2 FQNEAQ (reference sequence). Deletions cut 6 bases from V and 0 bases from J, with 18 bases between. CDR3 residues: CASSPTDGSYSGANVLTF. DNA for the CDR3: TGTGCCAGCAGTCCTACAGACGGATCTTACTCTGGGGCCAACGTCCTGACTTTC.

The J gene is TRBJ2-2, the V gene TRBV25-1; 10 bases are a match to TRBD1. Per germline, CDR1 MGHDK and CDR2 SYGVNS. After removal of 5 bases from V and 5 bases from J, the junction contained 8 bases not matched to a gene. CDR3 length equals 16 residues. The CDR3 here is CASSTLGTGETGELFF. In DNA, the CDR3 is TGTGCCAGCAGTACTCTAGGGACAGGGGAAACCGGGGAGCTGTTTTTT.

V is TRBV6-5 and J is TRBJ1-2; the D is unclear. The CDR3 is 13 residues long. Trimming shortened V by 2 bases and J by 5 bases, and 9 bases separated the two germline ends. Germline V gives CDR1 MNHEY, CDR2 SVGAGI. This CDR3 is CASSYMRDYGYTF. In nucleotides, the CDR3 is TGTGCCAGCAGTTACATGAGAGATTATGGCTACACCTTC.

The sample holds a few counts of this clone. The J gene is TRBJ1-5, the V gene TRBV27; possibly TRBD1 for D (5 bases). Trimming left V 5 bases short and J 3 bases short, with 8 bases between. Germline V CDR1 and CDR2: MNHEY, SMNVEV (reference sequence). This CDR3 has 13 residues. The CDR3 here is CASSDRNNQPQHF. The CDR3 region has the DNA TGTGCCAGCAGTGACAGAAACAATCAGCCCCAGCATTTT.

V usage is TRBV5-1 and J usage is TRBJ1-1, with TRBD1 matching 7 bases. With 9 bases clipped from V and 2 bases from J, the junction kept 7 bases outside the gene matches. The CDR3 runs to 13 residues. Germline V CDR1 and CDR2: SGHRS, YFSETQ. CDR3 bases: TGCGCCACCAAGACAGGGTCCAACACTGAAGCTTTCTTT. Encoded protein: CATKTGSNTEAFF.

The chain carries TRBV3-1 (or the pseudogene TRBV3-2) and TRBJ1-1; possibly TRBD1 for D (5 bases). The V gene lost 8 bases and the J gene lost 1 base, with 8 bases spanning the gap. The CDR3 loop spans 12 amino acids. Germline-derived CDR1 and CDR2 are LGHDT and YNNKEL (reference sequence). CDR3 protein: CASRDPNTEAFF. The CDR3 coding sequence is TGTGCCAGCCGGGACCCGAACACTGAAGCTTTCTTT.

This clone has only one observation. The chain links TRBV30 to TRBJ2-7, with 7 nucleotides matching TRBD1. Germline CDR1 and CDR2: GTSNPN and SVGIG (reference sequence). The CDR3 length is 13 residues. The ends lost 2 bases at V and 1 base at J; junction bases unmatched: 2. The CDR3 DNA follows: TGTGCCTGGAGTTCAGGGGGTTCCTACGAGCAGTACTTC. It specifies CAWSSGGSYEQYF.

This clone was detected once. This chain links TRBV6-5 with TRBJ2-3, with 8 positions matching TRBD2. The V and J ends lost 6 bases and 2 bases, in that order; junction bases with no gene match: 7. The V gene's germline CDR1 is MNHEY and CDR2 SVGAGI. The CDR3 length is 15 residues. DNA of the CDR3: TGTGCCAGCAGGCCGCGGGGGGCAGACACAGATACGCAGTATTTT. This codes for CASRPRGADTDTQYF.

CDR3 protein: CASSLDGTGRTGNTIYF. CDR3 nucleotides: TGTGCCAGCAGCTTAGATGGAACAGGGAGGACTGGAAACACCATATATTTT. The chain is built from TRBV11-2 and TRBJ1-3, with a weak D call TRBD1 (6 bases). This CDR3 contains 17 residues. CDR1 is SGHAT and CDR2 is FQNNGV in the germline V gene. The V and J ends lost 0 bases and 2 bases respectively, with 14 bases between them.

This chain uses TRBV10-3 with TRBJ1-6; no firm D call. The ends were cut back, 3 bases at V and 7 bases at J, with 4 bases in the middle. The CDR3 loop spans 12 amino acids. Germline assignment: CDR1 ENHRY and CDR2 SYGVKD. CDR3 in DNA: TGTGCCATCAGTGACCCCAATTCACCCCTCCACTTT. Protein sequence: CAISDPNSPLHF.

The chain uses TRBV28 and TRBJ2-1, with TRBD1 matching over 8 bases. The CDR3 extends over 14 amino acids. The germline V gene has CDR1 MDHEN and CDR2 SYDVKM. V was clipped by 8 bases and J by 9 bases; unmatched bases: 12. CDR3 in DNA: TGTGCCAGCCACAGTCAGGGGGCGACGGCTGAGCAGTTCTTC. Translated: CASHSQGATAEQFF.

The V and J genes are TRBV4-2 and TRBJ2-3, with 12 bases fitting TRBD2. The CDR3 totals 17 residues. In germline, CDR1 is LGHNA, CDR2 YNFKEQ. V was clipped by 0 bases and J by 4 bases; unmatched bases: 5. The CDR3 loop is CASSQEASGGAPDTQYF. CDR3 DNA sequence: TGTGCCAGCAGCCAAGAGGCTAGCGGGGGGGCCCCAGATACGCAGTATTTT.

The V and J genes are TRBV6-5 and TRBJ2-1; D unclear. The CDR3 spans 14 residues. The germline gives CDR1 MNHEY, CDR2 SVGAGI. Trimming took off 6 bases at V and 7 bases at J, with 16 bases between the two ends. The CDR3 protein is CASRELLRSNEQFF. In DNA form, the CDR3 reads TGTGCCAGCAGGGAGTTGTTGCGGAGTAATGAGCAGTTCTTC.

The rearrangement joins TRBV7-9 to TRBJ2-1, with D perhaps matching TRBD2 (6 bases). This CDR3 is 14 amino acids long. Per germline, CDR1 SEHNR and CDR2 FQNEAQ (reference sequence). The V and J ends lost 4 bases and 4 bases respectively, with 11 bases between them. In nucleotides, the CDR3 is TGTGCCAGCAGCTCCCGGACTACATACAATGAGCAGTTCTTC. Its translation is CASSSRTTYNEQFF.

V gene TRBV7-8 combines with J gene TRBJ1-1; D might be TRBD1 (6 bases). Germline CDR1 and CDR2: SGHVS and FQNEAQ. V lost 5 bases and J lost 5, with 12 bases in between. CDR3 length: 13 amino acids. CDR3 DNA: TGTGCCAGCAGCCTACAGCAGGGGACTGAAGCTTTCTTT. It yields the protein CASSLQQGTEAFF.

The chain's CDR3 is CASSSAAFDTEAFF. The CDR3 nucleotides read TGTGCCAGCAGTTCTGCTGCGTTTGACACTGAAGCTTTCTTT. The chain recombines TRBV27 with TRBJ1-1; no clear D. Germline lookup yields CDR1 MNHEY and CDR2 SMNVEV (reference sequence). The CDR3 has 14 residues. Trimming removed 4 bases from V and 3 bases from J, with 12 bases in between.

By share, this clone counts as medium-sized (0.01 to 0.1%). The CDR3 protein is CATGDNMYNEQFF. The CDR3 DNA is TGTGCCACCGGAGACAACATGTACAATGAGCAGTTCTTC. The chain recombines TRBV15 with TRBJ2-1, with D unclear. CDR1 and CDR2 (germline): LNHNV, YYDKDF (reference sequence). The CDR3 loop spans 13 amino acids. Trimming stripped 8 bases from V and 4 bases from J, with 12 bases between.

The chain combines TRBV30 with TRBJ1-3; D is unclear. The CDR3 spans 13 residues. Trimming left V 3 bases short and J 6 bases short, with 12 bases between. Germline CDR1 and CDR2: GTSNPN and SVGIG (reference sequence). The CDR3 here is CAWRGPLLNTIYF. Written as DNA, the CDR3 is TGTGCCTGGAGAGGCCCCCTATTAAACACCATATATTTT.

J is TRBJ1-2 and V is TRBV19; D is undetermined. Germline CDR1 and CDR2: LNHDA and SQIVND (reference sequence). Trimming took off 0 bases at V and 8 bases at J, with 7 bases between the two ends. This CDR3 contains 12 residues. CDR3 protein: CASSIDALGYTF. As DNA, the CDR3 is TGTGCCAGTAGTATAGATGCCCTCGGCTACACCTTC.

This clone was seen just once. V gene TRBV4-1 combines with J gene TRBJ2-3; D not certain. V lost 4 bases and J lost 4, with 9 bases in between. The CDR3 has 13 residues. The germline CDR1 and CDR2 sequences are MGHRA and YSYEKL. The CDR3 protein is CASSPLPADTQYF. The DNA for the CDR3 is TGCGCCAGCAGCCCCCTTCCGGCAGATACGCAGTATTTT.

J is TRBJ1-5 and V is TRBV19, with 11 bases that match TRBD1. From germline, CDR1 is LNHDA and CDR2 SQIVND (reference sequence). This CDR3 comprises 16 residues. V gave up 6 bases and J gave up 5 bases; unmatched junction bases: 9. The CDR3 loop reads CASSLFTGQGDQPQHF. The CDR3 DNA reads as TGTGCCAGTAGCCTTTTTACGGGACAGGGGGATCAGCCCCAGCATTTT. Filled out from reference TRBV19 and TRBJ1-5, the complete variable domain reads DGGITQSPKYLFRKEGQNVTLSCEQNLNHDAMYWYRQDPGQGLRLIYYSQIVNDFQKGDIAEGYSVSREKKESFPLTVTSAQKNPTAFYLCASSLFTGQGDQPQHFGDGTRLSIL.

The V call is TRBV28, the J call TRBJ1-5, with TRBD1 matching 7 bases. This CDR3 contains 14 residues. Germline CDR1 reads MDHEN; CDR2 reads SYDVKM. With 8 bases clipped from V and 4 bases from J, the junction kept 8 bases outside the gene matches. The CDR3 nucleotides are TGTGCCAGCGCCCAGGACAGGTCAAATCAGCCCCAGCATTTT. This encodes CASAQDRSNQPQHF. Together with reference TRBV28 and TRBJ1-5, the CDR3 gives the full variable domain: DVKVTQSSRYLVKRTGEKVFLECVQDMDHENMFWYRQDPGLGLRLIYFSYDVKMKEKGDIPEGYSVSREKKERFSLILESASTNQTSMYLCASAQDRSNQPQHFGDGTRLSIL.

In DNA, the CDR3 is TGTGCCAGCAGCTTAGTAGGGAGGGGCAACTACGAGCAGTACTTC. The encoded protein is CASSLVGRGNYEQYF. The gene calls are TRBV5-4 and TRBJ2-7; 7 bases fit TRBD2. Losses at the gene ends were 2 bases for V and 3 bases for J; bases not matched to a gene: 8. CDR3 length: 15 residues. The germline CDR1 and CDR2 sequences are SGHNT and YYREEE (reference sequence).

This chain links TRBV12-3 or TRBV12-4 with TRBJ1-1, with D perhaps TRBD1 (6 bases). The V end lost 1 base, the J end lost 10 bases, and 13 bases lay between the germline ends. The CDR3 has 13 amino acids. The CDR3 sequence: CASSLGQGSRAFF. Written as DNA, the CDR3 is TGTGCCAGCAGTTTAGGGCAGGGGTCCCGAGCTTTCTTT.

CDR3 DNA: TGTGCCAGCAGCTTACTACCCAGGGGCGACACCGGGGAGCTGTTTTTT. It encodes CASSLLPRGDTGELFF. This chain joins TRBV7-2 and TRBJ2-2, with D tentatively TRBD1 (6 bases). The germline V gene has CDR1 SGHTA and CDR2 FQGNSA. The V end lost 2 bases, the J end lost 3 bases, and 13 bases lay between the germline ends. The CDR3 spans 16 residues.

The chain is built from TRBV7-9 and TRBJ2-7, with a possible D match to TRBD2 (5 bases). V gave up 4 bases and J gave up 1 base, with 20 bases separating them. The CDR3 is 17 amino acids. Germline CDR1 is SEHNR and CDR2 is FQNEAQ (reference sequence). Written as DNA, the CDR3 is TGTGCCAGCAGCTCTGATGCTAGCCCCCGTCCTTCCTACGAGCAGTACTTC. This encodes CASSSDASPRPSYEQYF.